Listed below are T cell receptor beta chains from one sample, sequenced in a study of blood T cells in healthy people across ages. TCRdb called the 5' RACE reads again in MiXCR, with one record for every CDR3 protein. The sample includes around 1,600,000 distinct CDR3 sequences, 35% to 45% of them seen just once. Sequencing was carried out using blood. The receptor source for this set is a woman between 18 and 29 years old in good health. CDR3s include the opening cysteine and the closing phenylalanine or tryptophan. D genes are given only for firm matches. Size tells how often a clone was seen (once, few, many) or the class of an expanded clone, and some rows leave it out.

>few|.|TRBJ2-5|TRBV9
TGTGCCAGCAGCGTAGCTCCCGCGCGGGAGACCCAGTACTTC
CASSVAPARETQYF
>many|TRBD1|TRBJ1-2|TRBV6-5
TGTGCCAGCAGTGCCTTTGGGACAGACTATGGCTACACCTTC
CASSAFGTDYGYTF
>.|.|TRBJ2-5|TRBV15
TGTGCCACCAGCCCCACTTACCGAGGCCAAGAGACCCAGTACTTC
CATSPTYRGQETQYF
>once|TRBD1|TRBJ2-7|TRBV5-1
TGCGCCAGCAGCTACCTCCAGGGACAGCCCTACGAGCAGTACTTC
CASSYLQGQPYEQYF
>.|.|TRBJ1-2|TRBV3-1
TGTGCCAGCAGTCAAAGGGGCAGGGATCTCTATGGCTACACCTTC
CASSQRGRDLYGYTF
>.|.|TRBJ1-4|TRBV9
TGTGCCAGCAGCGTAACTTACGGACCTAATGAAAAACTGTTTTTT
CASSVTYGPNEKLFF
>.|.|TRBJ2-7|TRBV29-1
TGCAGCGTTGAAGGGCTCCCCTACGAGCAGTACTTC
CSVEGLPYEQYF
>.|.|TRBJ1-1|TRBV20-1
TGCAGTGCTGGAGGGGGTGTGTTCACTGAAGCTTTCTTT
CSAGGGVFTEAFF
>few|.|TRBJ1-2|TRBV6-1
TGTGCCAGCAGAGTAGGACAGCCCGTGAGGGGCTATGGCTACACCTTC
CASRVGQPVRGYGYTF
>.|.|TRBJ1-1|TRBV12-3/TRBV12-4
TGTGCCAGCAGCCCCGCGAACATGAACACTGAAGCTTTCTTT
CASSPANMNTEAFF
>.|TRBD2|TRBJ2-5|TRBV29-1
TGCAGCGTTCTAATCGGGGGGGTCGACGAGCGGTACTTC
CSVLIGGVDERYF
>.|TRBD2|TRBJ2-7|TRBV20-1
TGCAGTGCTCCCCGATGGAGGGGACTAGCGGTCTCCTTCTCCTACGAGCAGTACTTC
CSAPRWRGLAVSFSYEQYF
>.|TRBD2|TRBJ2-7|TRBV6-2/TRBV6-3
TGTGCCAGCAGTTGGGGGACTAGCGGGAAGGACGAGCAGTACTTC
CASSWGTSGKDEQYF
>few|.|TRBJ1-5|TRBV27
TGTGCCAGCAGTTACCTCGGGGACAATCAGCCCCAGCATTTT
CASSYLGDNQPQHF
>.|.|TRBJ2-7|TRBV7-9
TGTGCCAGCAGCCCAGTAGGCGGATCCTACGAGCAGTACTTC
CASSPVGGSYEQYF
>once|.|TRBJ2-1|TRBV10-3
TGTGCCATCCAGAAGGAAGTAGGGAGCTCCTACAATGAGCAGTTCTTC
CAIQKEVGSSYNEQFF
>few|.|TRBJ1-1|TRBV29-1
TGCAGCGGTGAACGCCGGATGAACACTGAAGCTTTCTTT
CSGERRMNTEAFF
>.|.|TRBJ1-2|TRBV5-1
TGCGCCAGCAGCACTGGACAGAATAATGCTAGGGGCTACACCTTC
CASSTGQNNARGYTF
>.|.|TRBJ1-1|TRBV20-1
TGCAGTGCTAAAGTGGGACAGAACACTGAAGCTTTCTTT
CSAKVGQNTEAFF
>.|.|TRBJ2-1|TRBV5-4
TGTGCCAGCAGCTTCGCGAGAGAGACCCAGTTCTTC
CASSFARETQFF
>.|TRBD2|TRBJ2-5|TRBV20-1
TGCAGTGCTGGAAAAACTAGCGGGGGGCCACAAGAGACCCAGTACTTC
CSAGKTSGGPQETQYF
>.|.|TRBJ2-7|TRBV15
TGTGCCATCGCGACAGGAAGCTCCTACGAGCAGTACTTC
CAIATGSSYEQYF
>few|TRBD1|TRBJ2-7|TRBV7-2
TGTGCCAGCAGCTTTAGACAGGGGTTAGAGCAGTACTTC
CASSFRQGLEQYF
>.|.|TRBJ2-7|TRBV29-1
TGCAGCGCCGAAAGGGGTCGCGAGCAGTACTTC
CSAERGREQYF
>.|TRBD1|TRBJ2-5|TRBV4-2
TGTGCCAGCAGCCAAGGGACAGGGGGCAAGGAGACCCAGTACTTC
CASSQGTGGKETQYF
>.|.|TRBJ2-7|TRBV15
TGTGCCACCAGCAAGACTGGAACCTACGAGCAGTACTTC
CATSKTGTYEQYF
>many|TRBD1|TRBJ1-5|TRBV12-3/TRBV12-4
TGTGCCAGCAGACAGGGGGCAAGCAATCAGCCCCAGCATTTT
CASRQGASNQPQHF
>few|TRBD1|TRBJ1-1|TRBV28
TGTGCCAGCAGCCCCGGGACAGGGGGAGGTACTGAAGCTTTCTTT
CASSPGTGGGTEAFF
>.|.|TRBJ2-3|TRBV7-2
TGTGCCAGCAGCGCAGGGACATTCAGGGGTACGCAGTATTTT
CASSAGTFRGTQYF
>.|.|TRBJ1-6|TRBV7-6
TGTGCCAGCAGCGGCAGTGGTTCACCCCTCCACTTT
CASSGSGSPLHF
>.|TRBD2|TRBJ2-1|TRBV28
TGTGCCAGCAGTTCTGGCGGGAGGAACAATGAGCAGTTCTTC
CASSSGGRNNEQFF
>few|TRBD2|TRBJ2-7|TRBV20-1
TGCAGTGTCAAAGGGGGACTAGCGGGGACCTACGAGCAGTACTTC
CSVKGGLAGTYEQYF
>.|TRBD2|TRBJ2-5|TRBV4-1
TGCGCCAGCAGCCAAGATAGCCCTAGCGGGGGTTACTCCGTCCAAGAGACCCAGTACTTC
CASSQDSPSGGYSVQETQYF
>few|TRBD1|TRBJ2-5|TRBV6-6
TGTGCCAGCAGTACAGGGGGTATTGAGACCCAGTACTTC
CASSTGGIETQYF
>few|TRBD1|TRBJ1-3|TRBV14
TGTGCCAGCAGCCACGGACAGGGCAGAAACACCATATATTTT
CASSHGQGRNTIYF
>.|.|TRBJ2-5|TRBV3-1
TGTGCCAGCAGCCCACTAGAGGGCCCTCTCGGGGAGACGTACTTC
CASSPLEGPLGETYF
>.|.|TRBJ2-3|TRBV29-1
TGCAGCTCTACCGGGGGCGGGATTACAGATACGCAGTATTTT
CSSTGGGITDTQYF